This T cell receptor (beta chain) was recovered during a study of OX40 agonist ivuxolimab in advanced cancers. Germline CDR1 LNHDA, CDR2 SQIVND (reference sequence). The CDR3 consists of 15 residues. Losses at the gene ends were 6 bases for V and 4 bases for J; bases not matched to a gene: 9. Sequencing was performed with immunoSEQ multiplex PCR; in TCRdb, only in-frame clones are kept and a portion is missing. The sample lists about 35,000 clones; about 90% were seen once. The receptor comes from an adult with an advanced solid tumor such as melanoma, head and neck, liver or kidney cancer. The rearrangement links TRBV19 to TRBJ1-5; 7 bases match TRBD1. The sequenced sample was CD4+ or CD8+ T cells sorted from blood, obtained in a trial of the OX40 agonist ivuxolimab. Written as DNA, the CDR3 is TGTGCCAGTAGCCCCTCAGGGGGTGAGAATCAGCCCCAGCATTTT. Translated: CASSPSGGENQPQHF.